A selection of T cell receptor beta chains follows, all from one sample in a study of CD4 T cells in relation to SARS-CoV-2 and coronaviruses. This table comes from immunoSEQ multiplex PCR, and its TCRdb copy is limited to in-frame clones, with some not included. This table holds about 26,000 clones, 65% to 80% found once. The antigens these receptors bind are not known. The specimen was CD4+ T cells from PBMCs, cultured in vitro. These receptors all come from a human donor in good health. Each CDR3 is given with its conserved first and last residue. The D gene is left open where the match is weak. The listing skips clone size in some rows; elsewhere it reads once, few, many or a size class.

- | TRBJ2-1 | TRBV4-1 | few | CASSQRHSSYNEQFF | TGCGCCAGCAGCCAGCGCCATAGCTCCTACAATGAGCAGTTCTTC
- | TRBJ1-1 | TRBV7-2 | - | CASSLGRGGNTEAFF | TGTGCCAGCAGCTTAGGGAGGGGCGGGAACACTGAAGCTTTCTTT
- | TRBJ2-2 | TRBV5-1 | - | CASKDNANTGELFF | TGCGCCAGCAAAGACAACGCGAACACCGGGGAGCTGTTTTTT
- | TRBJ2-3 | TRBV30 | - | CAWRTGWTDTQYF | TGTGCCTGGAGGACAGGATGGACAGATACGCAGTATTTT
TRBD2 | TRBJ2-3 | TRBV5-4 | - | CASSLAGLAGSTDTQYF | TGTGCCAGCAGCTTGGCCGGACTAGCGGGGTCCACAGATACGCAGTATTTT
TRBD2 | TRBJ2-3 | TRBV5-4 | - | CASSIGGASSTDTQYF | TGTGCCAGCAGCATCGGGGGGGCCTCGAGCACAGATACGCAGTATTTT
- | TRBJ1-5 | TRBV29-1 | - | CSVGQSFNQPQHF | TGCAGCGTTGGTCAGTCCTTCAATCAGCCCCAGCATTTT
TRBD1 | TRBJ1-3 | TRBV29-1 | - | CSVTGTEGGNTIYF | TGCAGCGTGACCGGGACAGAAGGTGGAAACACCATATATTTT
TRBD2 | TRBJ2-2 | TRBV5-1 | - | CASSVGLADTGELFF | TGCGCCAGCAGCGTCGGACTAGCGGACACCGGGGAGCTGTTTTTT
TRBD1 | TRBJ2-5 | TRBV7-2 | once | CASSSGQGMLETQYF | TGTGCCAGCAGCTCTGGACAGGGGATGCTAGAGACCCAGTACTTC
TRBD2 | TRBJ2-7 | TRBV3-1/TRBV3-2 | - | CASSRTSNEQYF | TGTGCCAGCAGCCGGACTAGCAACGAGCAGTACTTC
- | TRBJ2-7 | TRBV7-2 | - | CASSPGGGGTVGQYF | TGTGCCAGCAGCCCTGGGGGGGGCGGGACAGTGGGGCAGTACTTC
- | TRBJ2-5 | TRBV4-3 | - | CASSKTGIQETQYF | TGCGCCAGCAGCAAGACAGGCATCCAAGAGACCCAGTACTTC
- | TRBJ1-3 | TRBV6-5 | - | CASRHEGRRENTIYF | TGTGCCAGCCGCCACGAGGGGCGCAGAGAAAACACCATATATTTT